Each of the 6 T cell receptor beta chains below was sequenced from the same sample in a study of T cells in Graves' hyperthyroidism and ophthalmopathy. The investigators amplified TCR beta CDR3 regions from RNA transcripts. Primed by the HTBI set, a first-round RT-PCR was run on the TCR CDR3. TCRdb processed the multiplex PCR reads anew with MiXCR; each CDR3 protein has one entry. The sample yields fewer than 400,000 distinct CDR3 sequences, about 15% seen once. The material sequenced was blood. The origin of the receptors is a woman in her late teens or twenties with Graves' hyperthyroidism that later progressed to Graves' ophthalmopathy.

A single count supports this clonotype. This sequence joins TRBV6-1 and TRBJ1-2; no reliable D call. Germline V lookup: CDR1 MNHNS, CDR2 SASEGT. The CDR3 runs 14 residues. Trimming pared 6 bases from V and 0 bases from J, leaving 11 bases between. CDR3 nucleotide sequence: TGTGCCAGCAGCCCCACGACGTCTAACTATGGCTACACCTTC. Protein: CASSPTTSNYGYTF.

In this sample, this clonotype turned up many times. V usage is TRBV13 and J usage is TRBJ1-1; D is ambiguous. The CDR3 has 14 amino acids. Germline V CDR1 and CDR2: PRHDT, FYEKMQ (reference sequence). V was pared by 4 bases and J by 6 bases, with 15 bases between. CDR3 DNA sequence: TGTGCCAGCAGCTCCCCCTGGGAGGACGCTGAAGCTTTCTTT. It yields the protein CASSSPWEDAEAFF.

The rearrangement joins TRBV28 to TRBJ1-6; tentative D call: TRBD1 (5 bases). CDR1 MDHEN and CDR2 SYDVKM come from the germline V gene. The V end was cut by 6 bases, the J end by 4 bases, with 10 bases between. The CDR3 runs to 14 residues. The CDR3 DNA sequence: TGTGCCAGCAGCCAGACAGCTTATAATTCACCCCTCCACTTT. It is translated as CASSQTAYNSPLHF.

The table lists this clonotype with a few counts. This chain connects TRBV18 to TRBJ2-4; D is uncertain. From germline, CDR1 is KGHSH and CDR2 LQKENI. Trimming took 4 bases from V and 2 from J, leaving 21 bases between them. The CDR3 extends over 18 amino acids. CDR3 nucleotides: TGTGCCAGCTCACGTCCGGACGGTGGTTTAATGACCAAAAACATTCAGTACTTC. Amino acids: CASSRPDGGLMTKNIQYF.

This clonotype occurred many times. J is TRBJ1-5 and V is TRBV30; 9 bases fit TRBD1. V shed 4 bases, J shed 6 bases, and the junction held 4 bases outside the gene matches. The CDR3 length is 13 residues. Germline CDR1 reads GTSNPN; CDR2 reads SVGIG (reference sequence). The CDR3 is CAWKGQGGQPQHF. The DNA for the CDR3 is TGTGCCTGGAAGGGACAGGGCGGTCAGCCCCAGCATTTT. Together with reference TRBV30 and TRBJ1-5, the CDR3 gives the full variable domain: SQTIHQWPATLVQPVGSPLSLECTVEGTSNPNLYWYRQAAGRGLQLLFYSVGIGQISSEVPQNLSASRPQDRQFILSSKKLLLSDSGFYLCAWKGQGGQPQHFGDGTRLSIL.

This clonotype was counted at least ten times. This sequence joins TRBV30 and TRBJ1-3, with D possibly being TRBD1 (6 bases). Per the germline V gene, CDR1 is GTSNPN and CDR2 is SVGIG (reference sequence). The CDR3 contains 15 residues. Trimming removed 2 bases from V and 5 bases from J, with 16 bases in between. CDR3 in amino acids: CAWSFRGADRNTIYF. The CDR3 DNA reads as TGTGCCTGGAGTTTTCGGGGGGCCGACCGAAACACCATATATTTT. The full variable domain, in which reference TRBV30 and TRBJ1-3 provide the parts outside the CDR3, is SQTIHQWPATLVQPVGSPLSLECTVEGTSNPNLYWYRQAAGRGLQLLFYSVGIGQISSEVPQNLSASRPQDRQFILSSKKLLLSDSGFYLCAWSFRGADRNTIYFGEGSWLTVV.